One sample yielded the 12 T cell receptor beta chains listed below, sequenced in a study of cytomegalovirus exposure and HLA in healthy donors. PCR used 60 Vbeta primers and 13 Jbeta primers. Sequencing used immunoSEQ multiplex PCR; TCRdb keeps in-frame clones, though not all of them. The sample includes over 120,000 clones, more than 75% of them seen just once. The specimen was PBMCs. The receptor source for this set is a woman aged 18-29 years in good health and CMV-seropositive.

This chain's CDR3 is CASSPWEGGRETQYF. For the CDR3, the DNA is TGTGCCAGCAGTCCCTGGGAAGGGGGCCGAGAGACCCAGTACTTC. V is TRBV28 and J is TRBJ2-5, with TRBD1 identical over 7 bases. Germline V gene sequence: CDR1 MDHEN, CDR2 SYDVKM. Germline trimming cut 5 bases from V and 4 bases from J; bases unmatched to any gene: 10. This CDR3 comprises 15 residues.

This chain connects TRBV28 to TRBJ2-7, with TRBD2 as a possible D gene (6 bases). The V gene's germline CDR1 is MDHEN and CDR2 SYDVKM. The CDR3 extends over 15 amino acids. Trimming removed 6 bases at V and 1 base at J, with 16 bases between. CDR3 nucleotide sequence: TGTGCCAGCAGCGCTGGGGGAGGTAGGTCCTACGAGCAGTACTTC. It yields the protein CASSAGGGRSYEQYF.

This sequence joins TRBV29-1 and TRBJ2-1, with D maybe TRBD2 (6 bases). The V gene's germline CDR1 is SQVTM and CDR2 ANQGSEA. The CDR3 has 14 amino acids. Trimming removed 3 bases at V and 3 bases at J, with 12 bases between. In nucleotides, the CDR3 is TGCAGCGTTGATGGGGGGACTCACTACAATGAGCAGTTCTTC. It codes for CSVDGGTHYNEQFF.

This chain connects TRBV7-2 to TRBJ2-3; 10 bases are shared with TRBD2. V shed 2 bases, J shed 5 bases, and the junction held 7 bases outside the gene matches. The CDR3 totals 16 residues. Per the germline V gene, CDR1 is SGHTA and CDR2 is FQGNSA. The CDR3 DNA reads TGTGCCAGCAGCTTATACGTAGCGGGGGGTGGAGATACGCAGTATTTT. This gives the protein CASSLYVAGGGDTQYF.

This clone was counted a few times. The V and J genes are TRBV6-1 and TRBJ1-5, with TRBD1 matching over 7 bases. Germline V gene data show CDR1 as MNHNS and CDR2 as SASEGT. J was trimmed by 3 bases and V by 10 bases; bases with no gene match: 9. CDR3 length: 14 amino acids. The CDR3 region has the DNA TGTGCCACCAAGACAGGGACGATCAATCAGCCCCAGCATTTT. Its protein is CATKTGTINQPQHF.

This sequence joins TRBV6-6 and TRBJ2-7, with D maybe TRBD1 (6 bases). The CDR3 covers 13 residues. Germline loops: CDR1 MNHNY, CDR2 SVGAGI (reference sequence). V was trimmed by 6 bases and J by 2 bases, leaving 11 bases between them. As DNA, the CDR3 is TGTGCCAGCAGAGGGACATCGACCTACGAGCAGTACTTC. This encodes CASRGTSTYEQYF.

The chain has TRBV5-1 and TRBJ1-4; 10 nucleotides agree with TRBD1. The CDR3 length is 16 residues. Germline CDR1 and CDR2: SGHRS and YFSETQ. V lost 8 bases to trimming and J lost 3 bases; unmatched junction nucleotides: 10. This chain's CDR3 is CASSPGQGLSNEKLFF. The CDR3 nucleotides read TGCGCCAGTTCTCCGGGACAGGGGTTGTCTAATGAAAAACTGTTTTTT.

This clone has only a few counts. The chain combines TRBV4-1 with TRBJ2-2; 9 bases line up with TRBD1. Trimming cost V 0 bases and J 4 bases; bases outside gene matches: 6. Per the germline V gene, CDR1 is MGHRA and CDR2 is YSYEKL. The CDR3 has 17 residues. CDR3 bases: TGCGCCAGCAGCCAAGATCTGGGACAGGGAGGCACCGGGGAGCTGTTTTTT. Translated: CASSQDLGQGGTGELFF.

The chain uses TRBV7-2 and TRBJ1-5, with D perhaps TRBD1 (5 bases). CDR3 length: 14 residues. CDR1 is SGHTA, CDR2 FQGNSA, per germline. Trimming cost V 1 base and J 3 bases, with 7 bases left between them. DNA for the CDR3: TGTGCCAGCAGCTTAGTCAGGGTCAATCAGCCCCAGCATTTT. Its translation: CASSLVRVNQPQHF.

V and J are TRBV15 and TRBJ1-6; D is ambiguous. Between the trimmed V and J ends, which lost 1 base and 11 bases, there was a span of 12 bases. The CDR3 has 14 residues. Germline values: CDR1 LNHNV, CDR2 YYDKDF (reference sequence). CDR3 region: CATSRVQEGTPLHF. CDR3 bases: TGTGCCACCAGCAGAGTGCAGGAGGGCACACCCCTCCACTTT.

This clone was detected once. The chain is built from TRBV7-2 and TRBJ2-1, with D perhaps TRBD2 (5 bases). The CDR3 has 16 amino acids. Germline lookup yields CDR1 SGHTA and CDR2 FQGNSA. Trimming took off 2 bases at V and 0 bases at J, with 11 bases between the two ends. The CDR3, as DNA: TGTGCCAGCAGCTTAAGGCGGGCGAGCTCCTACAATGAGCAGTTCTTC. It encodes CASSLRRASSYNEQFF.

The chain combines TRBV10-1 with TRBJ2-1, with TRBD2 matching over 7 bases. With V trimmed by 3 bases and J by 6 bases, 2 bases remained unmatched. Per germline, CDR1 WNHNN and CDR2 SYGVQD (reference sequence). CDR3 length: 13 residues. The CDR3 nucleotides read TGCGCCAGCAGTGACGGGACTATCAATGAGCAGTTCTTC. Its translation is CASSDGTINEQFF.